Included here is one TCR beta chain sequence, with context. Its ends do not fully match the called genes, so a read error is possible. Joint extraction of RNA and DNA used roughly 20-33 mg of bulk tissue that was unsorted. This entry is derived from a study of tumor-infiltrating lymphocytes in primary liver carcinoma. TCR beta cDNA was prepared out of 500 ng total RNA by means of a constant-region primer. Three nested multiplex PCR rounds, a slightly modified ARM-PCR, produced the libraries for TCR beta. Forward primers for TRBV1-TRBV30 and a C-beta reverse primer served the first two PCR rounds, at around 11 cycles each. A single record per CDR3 protein comes from TCRdb applying MiXCR to the multiplex PCR reads. Of roughly 100,000 distinct CDR3 sequences listed, roughly 80% are singletons. This CDR3 is 13 amino acids long. Germline V lookup: CDR1 MNHNY, CDR2 SVGAGI (reference sequence).

The sequence was collected from a man aged 35-49 years with primary liver carcinoma and hepatitis B virus infection. Sequences were obtained from liver tumor tissue from sampling region 3. Subset denoted: tumor region T3, left-lateral pole. V usage is TRBV6-6 and J usage is TRBJ1-1; 7 bases fit TRBD1. Here the CDR3 DNA reads TGTGACAGGATGGGACAGATGAATACTGAAGCTTTCTTT. Translation gives CDRMGQMNTEAFF.